This T cell receptor (beta chain) was captured by sequencing in a study of technical replicates of blood from a handful of donors (dated by TCRdb to 2015 to 2018). Libraries were constructed by the immunoSEQ multiplex PCR assay. This is the immuneACCESS table as TCRdb keeps it, with only in-frame sequences that have V and J called. A part of the clones is gone; compared with another copy, unresolved V genes explain less than half, and the rest is unexplained. The sample table lists 85,000 to 90,000 clones, about 90% of them with a count of one. The ten largest account for over 0.2% of the sample. Looking up the germline V gene yields CDR1 MGHRA and CDR2 YSYEKL. The V and J ends are trimmed by 1 base and 2 bases, leaving 9 bases between them. Counted from cysteine to phenylalanine, this CDR3 has 14 amino acids. Here the CDR3 DNA is all that survives: 42 bases in frame from base 1. A note on this clone: The antigen it recognizes is unknown. Per-base quality was not reported, and no clone a single base away is much larger than it.

The rearranged segments are TRBV4-1 and TRBJ2-7; no D gene is confidently identified. The sequenced material came from T cells isolated from PBMCs. This TCR was sampled from a human donor in good health. The CDR3 corresponds to CASSQGSGPYEQYF. The DNA sequence follows: TGCGCCAGCAGCCAAGGATCTGGGCCCTACGAGCAGTACTTC.